This record looks at one TCR beta chain sequence and its context. This entry is derived from a study of cytomegalovirus exposure and HLA in healthy donors. The primer mix had 60 Vbeta and 13 Jbeta primers. The assay was immunoSEQ multiplex PCR, and TCRdb's table has in-frame clones only and misses some. Of about 150,000 clones in the sample, around 70% were seen once. Input material: PBMCs. The source of this sequence is a man younger than 45 in good health and CMV-seronegative.

This CDR3 is CASSPGQGNSPLHF. For the CDR3, the DNA is TGTGCCAGCAGCCCGGGACAGGGAAATTCACCCCTCCACTTT. The chain recombines TRBV5-4 with TRBJ1-6; TRBD1 matches at 9 bases. Trimming took 4 bases from V and 7 from J; bases not matched to a gene: 3. The CDR3 covers 14 residues. Germline V gives CDR1 SGHNT, CDR2 YYREEE (reference sequence).